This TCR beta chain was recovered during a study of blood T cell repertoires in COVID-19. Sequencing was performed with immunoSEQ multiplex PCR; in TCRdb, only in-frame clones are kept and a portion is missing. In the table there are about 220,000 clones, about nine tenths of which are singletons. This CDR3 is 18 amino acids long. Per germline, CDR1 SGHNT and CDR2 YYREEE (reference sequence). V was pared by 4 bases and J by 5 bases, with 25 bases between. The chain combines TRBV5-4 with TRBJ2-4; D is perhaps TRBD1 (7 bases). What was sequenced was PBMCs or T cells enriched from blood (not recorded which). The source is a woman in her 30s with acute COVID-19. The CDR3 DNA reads TGTGCCAGCAGCCGTGAGGGGGCGGGGAGCACTAACCAAAACATTCAGTACTTC. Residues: CASSREGAGSTNQNIQYF.